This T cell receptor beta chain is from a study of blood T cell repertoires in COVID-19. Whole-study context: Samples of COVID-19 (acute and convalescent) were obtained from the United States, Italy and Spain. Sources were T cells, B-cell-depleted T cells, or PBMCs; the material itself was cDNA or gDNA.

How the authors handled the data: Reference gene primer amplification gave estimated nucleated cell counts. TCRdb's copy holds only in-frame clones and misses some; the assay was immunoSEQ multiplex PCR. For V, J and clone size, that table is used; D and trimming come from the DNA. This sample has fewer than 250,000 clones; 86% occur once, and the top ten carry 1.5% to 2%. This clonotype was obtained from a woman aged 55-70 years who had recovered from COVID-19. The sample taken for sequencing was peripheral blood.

CDR3 nucleotides: TGTGCCAGCAGCTTAGTGGGGGCAGGGGGCGACTATGGCTACACCTTC. Amino acids: CASSLVGAGGDYGYTF. The chain joins TRBV7-2 to TRBJ1-2, with TRBD1 matching over 8 bases. Trimming took 1 base from V and 3 from J; bases not matched to a gene: 7. The CDR3 extends over 16 amino acids. Germline CDR1 is SGHTA and CDR2 is FQGNSA.